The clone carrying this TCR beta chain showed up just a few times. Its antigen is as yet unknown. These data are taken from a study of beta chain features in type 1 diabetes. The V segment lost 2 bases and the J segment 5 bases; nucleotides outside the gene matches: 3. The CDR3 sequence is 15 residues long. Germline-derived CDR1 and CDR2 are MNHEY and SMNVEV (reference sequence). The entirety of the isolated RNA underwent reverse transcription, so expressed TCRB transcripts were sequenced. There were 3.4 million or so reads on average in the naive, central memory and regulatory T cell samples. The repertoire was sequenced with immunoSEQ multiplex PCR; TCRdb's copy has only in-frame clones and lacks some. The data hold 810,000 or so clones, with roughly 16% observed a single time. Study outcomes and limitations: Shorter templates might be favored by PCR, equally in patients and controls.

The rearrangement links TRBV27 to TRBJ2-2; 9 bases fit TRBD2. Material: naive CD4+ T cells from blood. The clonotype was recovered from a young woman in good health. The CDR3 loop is CASSLAGGHTGELFF. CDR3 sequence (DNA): TGTGCCAGCAGTTTAGCGGGAGGGCATACCGGGGAGCTGTTTTTT.